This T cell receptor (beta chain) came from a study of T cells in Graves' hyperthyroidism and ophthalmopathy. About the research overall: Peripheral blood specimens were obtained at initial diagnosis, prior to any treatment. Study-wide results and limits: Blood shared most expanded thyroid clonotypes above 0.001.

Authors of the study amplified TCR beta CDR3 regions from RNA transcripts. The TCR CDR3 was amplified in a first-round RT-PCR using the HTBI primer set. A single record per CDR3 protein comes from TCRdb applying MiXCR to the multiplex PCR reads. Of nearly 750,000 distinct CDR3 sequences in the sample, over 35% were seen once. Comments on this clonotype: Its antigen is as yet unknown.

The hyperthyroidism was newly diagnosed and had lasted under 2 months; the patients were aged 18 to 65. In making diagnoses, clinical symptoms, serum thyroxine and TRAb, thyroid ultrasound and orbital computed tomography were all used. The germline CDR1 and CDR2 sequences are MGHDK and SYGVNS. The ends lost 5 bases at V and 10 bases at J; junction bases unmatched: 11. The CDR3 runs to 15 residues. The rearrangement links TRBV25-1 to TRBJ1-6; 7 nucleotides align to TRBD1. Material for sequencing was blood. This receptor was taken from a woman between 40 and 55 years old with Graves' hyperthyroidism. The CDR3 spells CASSLWAGGSSPLHF. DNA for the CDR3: TGTGCCAGCAGTTTATGGGCAGGGGGAAGCTCACCCCTCCACTTT. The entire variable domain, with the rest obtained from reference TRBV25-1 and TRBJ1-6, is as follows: EADIYQTPRYLVIGTGKKITLECSQTMGHDKMYWYQQDPGMELHLIHYSYGVNSTEKGDLSSESTVSRIRTEHFPLTLESARPSHTSQYLCASSLWAGGSSPLHFGNGTRLTVT.